This T cell receptor beta chain was sequenced during a study of blood T cell repertoires in COVID-19. Generated by immunoSEQ multiplex PCR, the TCRdb table keeps only in-frame clones and is missing some. The sample lists about 410,000 clones, around 91% occurring once. This clone was picked up a small number of times. The CDR3 is 20 amino acids. Germline trimming cut 4 bases from V and 3 bases from J; bases unmatched to any gene: 23. The material sequenced was peripheral blood. This TCR was sampled from a woman between 35 and 50 years old with COVID-19, enrolled during active disease. The gene calls are TRBV6-7 and TRBJ2-7, with 8 positions matching TRBD1. TRBV6-7 is an ORF; its function is uncertain. CDR3 loop: CASSLLDMAGGVWSNYEQYF. The CDR3 DNA reads TGTGCCAGCAGTTTACTCGACATGGCAGGGGGCGTATGGTCTAACTACGAGCAGTACTTC.